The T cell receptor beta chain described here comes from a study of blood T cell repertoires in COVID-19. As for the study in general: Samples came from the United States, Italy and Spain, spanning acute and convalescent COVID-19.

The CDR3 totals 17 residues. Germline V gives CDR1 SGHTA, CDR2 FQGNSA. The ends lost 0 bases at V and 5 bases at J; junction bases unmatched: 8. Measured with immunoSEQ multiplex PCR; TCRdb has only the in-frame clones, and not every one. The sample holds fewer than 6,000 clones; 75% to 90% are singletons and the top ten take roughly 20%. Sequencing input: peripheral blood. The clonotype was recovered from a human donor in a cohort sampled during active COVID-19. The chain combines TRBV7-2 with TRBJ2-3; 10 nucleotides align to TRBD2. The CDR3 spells CASSLAQAGGPGDTQYF. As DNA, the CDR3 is TGTGCCAGCAGCTTAGCGCAAGCGGGGGGGCCTGGAGATACGCAGTATTTT.